This is a list of T cell receptor beta chains from one sample in a study of T cell repertoires in cytomegalovirus infection. TCRdb ran MiXCR on the reads and lists one entry per CDR3 protein. The sample carries 100,000 to 150,000 distinct CDR3 sequences, 30% to 40% recorded once. Antigen specificity for these receptors is unknown. The sequencing used CD8+ T cells from cultured PBMCs, collected from culture after CMV antigen stimulation. These TCRs come from a human donor in good health (CMV status not recorded). Some clones in this sample may be carry-over from other donors' samples. Both conserved end residues are part of each CDR3. A D gene is named only where the DNA matches it firmly. Not every row has a clone size; where given, it reads once, few, many or a size class.

.	TRBV7-6	.	TRBJ1-1	TGTGCCAGCAGCGCCCGGTTGCGGGGCGCCGAAGCTTTCTTT	CASSARLRGAEAFF
TRBD1	TRBV6-2/TRBV6-3	.	TRBJ1-5	TGTGCCAGCTTTGGGGTTTCGACAGGGTTCAATCAGCCCCAGCATTTT	CASFGVSTGFNQPQHF
TRBD2	TRBV9	few	TRBJ2-2	TGTGCCAGCAGCGCCTTTAGCGGGGGGGACACCGGGGAGCTGTTTTTT	CASSAFSGGDTGELFF
.	TRBV12-3/TRBV12-4	.	TRBJ1-2	TGTGCCAGCACCCCCGGCCGGGGATACTATGGCTACACCTTC	CASTPGRGYYGYTF
.	TRBV2	.	TRBJ2-7	TGTGCCAGCACCACGACTTTTGTAACGGCGAAGCAGTACTTC	CASTTTFVTAKQYF
.	TRBV12-3/TRBV12-4	.	TRBJ2-3	TGTGCCAGCAGCGACAGCCGACTCACAGATACGCAGTATTTT	CASSDSRLTDTQYF
.	TRBV6-2/TRBV6-3	.	TRBJ2-7	TGTGCCAGCAGTTATTATCTGGTCGAGCAGTACTTC	CASSYYLVEQYF
TRBD2	TRBV4-1	.	TRBJ2-3	TGCGCCAGCAGCCAAGATGGGTCCGTGGCTAGCGGGGGGTACCAAGATACGCAGTATTTT	CASSQDGSVASGGYQDTQYF
.	TRBV7-2	few	TRBJ2-1	TGTGCCAGCAGCGGGGTTCCGGACGATGAGCAGTTCTTC	CASSGVPDDEQFF
.	TRBV20-1	.	TRBJ2-7	TGCAGTGCTAGGCCGACATTCTACGAGCAGTACTTC	CSARPTFYEQYF
.	TRBV7-9	few	TRBJ2-2	TGTGCCAGCAGCGCACAGGTCCTAGCGACCGGGGAGCTGTTTTTT	CASSAQVLATGELFF
TRBD1	TRBV12-3/TRBV12-4	few	TRBJ1-1	TGTGCCAGCGGGACAGGGGGGACTGAAGCTTTCTTT	CASGTGGTEAFF
.	TRBV5-1	once	TRBJ2-7	TGCGCCAGCAGCTTTCAAGGAGATCCCTACGAGCAGTACTTC	CASSFQGDPYEQYF
.	TRBV28	.	TRBJ1-1	TGTGCCAGCAGAAAGGGGCCGAACACTGAAGCTTTCTTT	CASRKGPNTEAFF
TRBD2	TRBV3-1	few	TRBJ2-2	TGTGCCACCCGGGGCGGGGGATACACCGGGGAGCTGTTTTTT	CATRGGGYTGELFF
TRBD1	TRBV19	few	TRBJ2-7	TGTGCCAGTAGTATTGGGACAGGGGGCACCACCTACGAGCAGTACTTC	CASSIGTGGTTYEQYF
TRBD1	TRBV6-5	few	TRBJ1-1	TGTGCCAGCAGCTACGACAGGGACTTGAACACTGAAGCTTTCTTT	CASSYDRDLNTEAFF
TRBD1	TRBV28	.	TRBJ1-1	TGTGCCAGCAGTTTATCCGATACGACAGGGCAAGCTTTCTTT	CASSLSDTTGQAFF
TRBD2	TRBV6-1	few	TRBJ2-7	TGTGCCAGCAGTGAAAGCGCGGGACTAACCTACGAGCAGTACTTC	CASSESAGLTYEQYF
TRBD1	TRBV7-9	.	TRBJ1-3	TGTGCCAGCAGCCACCGACAGGGAAGCTCTGGAAACACCATATATTTT	CASSHRQGSSGNTIYF
.	TRBV12-3/TRBV12-4	few	TRBJ1-5	TGTGCCAGCAGTGTATCAAATCAGCCCCAGCATTTT	CASSVSNQPQHF
.	TRBV7-8	few	TRBJ2-1	TGTGCCAGCAGCCCTAGGACAGCCCCCCCGGACAATGAGCAGTTCTTC	CASSPRTAPPDNEQFF
TRBD1	TRBV27	many	TRBJ2-1	TGTGCCAGCAGTTTATCAGGGGGCGTTGAGCAGTTCTTC	CASSLSGGVEQFF
TRBD1	TRBV2	.	TRBJ2-2	TGTGCCCAGAAATGGGGGACAGGGGAGGACACCGGGGAGCTGTTTTTT	CAQKWGTGEDTGELFF
TRBD1	TRBV9	.	TRBJ2-5	TGTGCCAGCAGCGTAGGGGGGACAGGGGGGACCCAGTACTTC	CASSVGGTGGTQYF
TRBD1	TRBV29-1	few	TRBJ2-2	TGCAGCGTTGACAGGGGGCGCGACACCGGGGAGCTGTTTTTT	CSVDRGRDTGELFF
.	TRBV20-1	.	TRBJ2-1	TGCAGTGCCAGGGACGACAGCTCCTACAATGAGCAGTTCTTC	CSARDDSSYNEQFF
TRBD1	TRBV14	few	TRBJ2-1	TGTGCCAGCAGCCAAGCTTATAGGACAGGTCCCTACAATGAGCAGTTCTTC	CASSQAYRTGPYNEQFF
.	TRBV5-8	.	TRBJ1-2	TGTGCCAGCAGAGCAGCGGGCTCCTATGGCTACACCTTC	CASRAAGSYGYTF
.	TRBV6-1	.	TRBJ2-5	TGTGCCAGCAGTCCCTCAGGGGTAGAGACCCAGTACTTC	CASSPSGVETQYF
TRBD1	TRBV2	once	TRBJ1-5	TGTGCCAGCACCGGACAGGTGAAGAAGGAGCCCCAGCATTTT	CASTGQVKKEPQHF
TRBD1	TRBV7-9	few	TRBJ2-7	TGTGCCAGCAGCCGTCCAGGGGGCTCCTACGAGCAGTACTTC	CASSRPGGSYEQYF
.	TRBV6-1	.	TRBJ1-2	TGTGCCAGCAGTAATCCGGGGCAGACTAACCCCCATGGCTACACCTTC	CASSNPGQTNPHGYTF
.	TRBV12-5	few	TRBJ2-5	TGTGCTAGTGGTTTGGGGAGTTATCAAGAGACCCAGTACTTC	CASGLGSYQETQYF
TRBD1	TRBV28	once	TRBJ1-5	TGTGCCAGCAGGGAGACAGGGGGCAGCAATCAGCCCCAGCATTTT	CASRETGGSNQPQHF
TRBD1	TRBV28	.	TRBJ2-7	TGTGCCAGCAGGGGCCCGATTGGGACAGGGGGCAGCCAGTACTTC	CASRGPIGTGGSQYF
.	TRBV27	.	TRBJ2-7	TGTGCCAGCAGTTTAAACAGGGTCTCCTACGAGCAGTACTTC	CASSLNRVSYEQYF
.	TRBV27	.	TRBJ2-1	TGTGCCAGCGGGAAGAGCTCCTACAATGAGCAGTTCTTC	CASGKSSYNEQFF
.	TRBV6-2/TRBV6-3	few	TRBJ1-1	TGTGCCAGCAGTTACTCGGGGGACCACATCGTCCCTGAAGCTTTCTTT	CASSYSGDHIVPEAFF
TRBD1	TRBV28	.	TRBJ1-5	TGTGCCAGCAGTTTGGGACAGAATCAGCCCCAGCATTTT	CASSLGQNQPQHF
TRBD1	TRBV7-2	few	TRBJ2-7	TGTGCCAGCAGCTTATTTTGGACAGGGGAATACGAGCAGTACTTC	CASSLFWTGEYEQYF
TRBD1	TRBV7-2	many	TRBJ1-4	TGTGCCAGCAGCTTGGGGACAGGGGTGGAAAAACTGTTTTTT	CASSLGTGVEKLFF
.	TRBV20-1	many	TRBJ2-7	TGCAGTGCCAATCACTACGAGCAGTACTTC	CSANHYEQYF
.	TRBV6-8	.	TRBJ1-2	TGTGCCAGCACCTGGGGGGTCGGGACCCTTCCCAACTATGGCTACACCTTC	CASTWGVGTLPNYGYTF
TRBD2	TRBV11-2	few	TRBJ2-1	TGTGCCAGCAGCTTAGGCGCTAGCGGGGGTCTGGGAAATGAGCAGTTCTTC	CASSLGASGGLGNEQFF
TRBD1	TRBV6-2/TRBV6-3	few	TRBJ1-1	TGTGCCAGCAGCCTTCCCACCGGACAGGGAGACACTGAAGCTTTCTTT	CASSLPTGQGDTEAFF
.	TRBV7-9	few	TRBJ2-5	TGTGCCAGCGTCCTTACCCACTATGAAAAAGAGACCCAGTACTTC	CASVLTHYEKETQYF
TRBD1	TRBV7-9	few	TRBJ2-2	TGTGCCAGCAGCCGCCCGGGACAGGGGAGGACCGGGGAGCTGTTTTTT	CASSRPGQGRTGELFF
.	TRBV10-2	.	TRBJ2-1	TGCGCCAGCAGTGAAATGGAGGGATTCCACAATGAGCAGTTCTTC	CASSEMEGFHNEQFF
.	TRBV7-2	many	TRBJ2-3	TGTGCCAGCAGCTTAGATAAGGTTCCTAGCACAGATACGCAGTATTTT	CASSLDKVPSTDTQYF
TRBD1	TRBV6-5	.	TRBJ2-7	TGTGCCAGCAGCCTCCGGGACAGGGGGCTGAACGAGCAGTACTTC	CASSLRDRGLNEQYF
TRBD2	TRBV3-1	.	TRBJ2-5	TGTGCCAGCAGCCAAACGGAAGTGGGGGGGGAGACCCAGTACTTC	CASSQTEVGGETQYF